This entry lists 8 T cell receptor beta chains sequenced from one sample in a study of blood T cell repertoires in COVID-19 (dated by TCRdb to 2018 to 2020). The library was prepared using the immunoSEQ multiplex PCR assay. The immuneACCESS repertoire file appears here via TCRdb, limited to in-frame rearrangements. These files lack a portion of the clones; in checked studies, under half of the deficit traces to unresolved V genes, and the cause of the others is not known. For this sample the table gives around 33,000 clones, of which roughly 73% were detected only once. About 14% of the sample goes to the ten largest clones. Sequences were obtained from peripheral blood. All receptors derive from a man older than 75 with active or convalescent COVID-19.

The V call is TRBV3-1 (or the pseudogene TRBV3-2), the J call TRBJ2-2; a possible D gene is TRBD1 (6 bases). V was trimmed by 0 bases and J by 2 bases, leaving 13 bases between them. Germline V lookup: CDR1 LGHDT, CDR2 YNNKEL (reference sequence). The CDR3 is 17 residues long. The CDR3 sequence: CASSQDPPGHNTGELFF. In DNA form, the CDR3 reads TGTGCCAGCAGCCAAGATCCTCCGGGACACAACACCGGGGAGCTGTTTTTT.

The chain links TRBV5-5 to TRBJ2-2; D possibly corresponds to TRBD1 (5 bases). The V end lost 0 bases, the J end lost 3 bases, and 12 bases lay between the germline ends. Germline assignment: CDR1 SGHKS and CDR2 YYEKEE (reference sequence). CDR3 length: 16 residues. CDR3 sequence reads: CASSLGQGDYTGELFF. CDR3 nucleotide sequence: TGTGCCAGCAGCTTGGGGCAGGGTGATTACACCGGGGAGCTGTTTTTT.

The CDR3 loop is CASSEFILFGTSWHNEQFF. The CDR3 DNA reads as TGTGCCAGCAGTGAATTTATTCTTTTTGGGACTAGCTGGCACAATGAGCAGTTCTTC. The chain couples TRBV6-1 to TRBJ2-1; 9 bases agree with TRBD2. Germline assignment: CDR1 MNHNS and CDR2 SASEGT. This CDR3 is built from 19 residues. J was trimmed by 5 bases and V by 2 bases; bases with no gene match: 16.

This rearrangement joins TRBV7-3 to TRBJ1-2; the match to TRBD1 covers 7 bases. CDR1 and CDR2 (germline): SGHTA, FQGTGA. V dropped 5 bases and J dropped 3; count of bases not matched to a gene: 3. The CDR3 is 13 residues long. In DNA, the CDR3 is TGTGCCAGCAGCAACCAGGGGGACTATGGCTACACCTTC. The encoded protein is CASSNQGDYGYTF.

J is TRBJ2-1 and V is TRBV11-1, with TRBD2 identical over 15 bases. Germline-derived CDR1 and CDR2 are SGHAT and FQDESV (reference sequence). The CDR3 runs to 16 residues. V lost 4 bases, J lost 5 bases, and 3 bases stayed unmatched. The CDR3 region has the DNA TGTGCCAGCAGCTGGGGACTAGCGGGAGGTGACAATGAGCAGTTCTTC. It is translated as CASSWGLAGGDNEQFF.

The rearrangement uses TRBV19 and TRBJ2-7; 10 nucleotides line up with TRBD1. With V trimmed by 5 bases and J by 6 bases, 4 bases remained unmatched. The CDR3 length is 13 residues. Germline V CDR1 and CDR2: LNHDA, SQIVND (reference sequence). DNA of the CDR3: TGTGCCAGTAGTGCGGGACAGGGGCCCGAGCAGTACTTC. Its translation: CASSAGQGPEQYF.

V gene TRBV2 combines with J gene TRBJ2-2; D may be TRBD1 (6 bases). Germline CDR1 SNHLY, CDR2 FYNNEI. The length of the CDR3 is 13 residues. V lost 6 bases to trimming and J lost 4 bases, with 9 bases between them. CDR3 sequence reads: CASSVQGTGELFF. The CDR3, as DNA: TGTGCCAGCAGCGTACAGGGCACCGGGGAGCTGTTTTTT.

The rearrangement uses TRBV30 and TRBJ2-7, with TRBD1 matching over 10 bases. V trimming: 2 bases; J trimming: 3 bases; junction bases outside the gene matches: 4. The CDR3 is 14 amino acids. Germline lookup yields CDR1 GTSNPN and CDR2 SVGIG (reference sequence). CDR3 in amino acids: CAWSRWTGGYEQYF. The DNA for the CDR3 is TGTGCCTGGAGTAGGTGGACAGGGGGCTACGAGCAGTACTTC.